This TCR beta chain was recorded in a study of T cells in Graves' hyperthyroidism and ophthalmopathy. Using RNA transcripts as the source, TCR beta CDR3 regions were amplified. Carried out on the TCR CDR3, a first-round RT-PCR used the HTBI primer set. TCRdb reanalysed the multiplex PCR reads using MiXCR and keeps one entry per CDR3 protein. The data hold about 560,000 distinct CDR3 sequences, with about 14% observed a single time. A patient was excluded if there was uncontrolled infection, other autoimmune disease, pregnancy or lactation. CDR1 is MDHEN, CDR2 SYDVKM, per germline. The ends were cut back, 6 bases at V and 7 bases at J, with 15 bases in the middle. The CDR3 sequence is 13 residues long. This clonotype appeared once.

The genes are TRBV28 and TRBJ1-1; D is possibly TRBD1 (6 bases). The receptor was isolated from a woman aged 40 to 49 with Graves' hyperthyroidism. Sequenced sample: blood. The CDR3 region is CASRKTQGGEAFF. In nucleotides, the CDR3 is TGTGCCAGCAGAAAGACACAGGGAGGTGAAGCTTTCTTT. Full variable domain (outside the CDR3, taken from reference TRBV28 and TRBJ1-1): DVKVTQSSRYLVKRTGEKVFLECVQDMDHENMFWYRQDPGLGLRLIYFSYDVKMKEKGDIPEGYSVSREKKERFSLILESASTNQTSMYLCASRKTQGGEAFFGQGTRLTVV.